This TCR beta chain derives from a study of CDR3 diversity in severe acne. The sample holds one count of this clonotype. TCRdb redid the calling of the PCR reads with MiXCR, one entry per CDR3 protein. The sample holds roughly 100,000 distinct CDR3 sequences; 45% to 60% are singletons and the top ten take around 12%. Germline CDR1 and CDR2: LGHNT and FRNRAP. The CDR3 runs 14 residues. Trimming took off 7 bases at V and 5 bases at J, with 17 bases between the two ends. The TCR originated in a male donor with acne. The genes are TRBV12-5 and TRBJ2-5; possible D gene TRBD1, 5 bases. What was sequenced was blood. The CDR3 spells CASAPVTGDETQYF. CDR3 coding DNA: TGTGCTAGTGCCCCAGTTACAGGTGACGAGACCCAGTACTTC.